Below are 24 T cell receptor beta chains sequenced from a single sample in a study of T cells in Graves' hyperthyroidism and ophthalmopathy. Regions amplified from RNA transcripts were the TCR beta CDR3 regions. First-round RT-PCR targeting the TCR CDR3 was performed with the HTBI primer set. TCRdb re-analysed the multiplex PCR reads in MiXCR, keeping a single row per CDR3 protein. The sample lists a few hundred thousand distinct CDR3 sequences; more than 15% were seen once. The sample comprised blood. These receptors originate from a woman aged 25 to 39 with Graves' hyperthyroidism.

The sample holds many counts of this clonotype. The V and J genes are TRBV11-1 and TRBJ2-6; D may be TRBD1 or TRBD2 (6 bases each). The CDR3 totals 15 residues. Germline loops: CDR1 SGHAT, CDR2 FQDESV (reference sequence). Trimming pared 2 bases from V and 4 bases from J, leaving 9 bases between. CDR3 protein: CASSLRGDGANVLTF. In DNA form, the CDR3 reads TGTGCCAGCAGCTTAAGGGGGGACGGGGCCAACGTCCTGACTTTC.

The rearrangement uses TRBV12-5 and TRBJ2-1, with 7 bases fitting TRBD2. In germline, CDR1 is LGHNT, CDR2 FRNRAP. CDR3 length equals 17 residues. Trimming removed 0 bases from V and 3 bases from J; junction bases left unmatched: 8. Here the CDR3 DNA reads TGTGCTAGTGGTTTGGTAAGGGCGGGAGCGGTCTACAATGAGCAGTTCTTC. This translates into CASGLVRAGAVYNEQFF.

The genes are TRBV7-3 and TRBJ2-1; 13 positions match TRBD2. CDR3 length: 16 residues. From germline, CDR1 is SGHTA and CDR2 FQGTGA. V lost 5 bases to trimming and J lost 7 bases; unmatched junction nucleotides: 8. The CDR3 region has the DNA TGTGCCAGCAGCCCAGGGACGGGACTAGCGGGGAATGAGCAGTTCTTC. This encodes CASSPGTGLAGNEQFF.

The V and J genes are TRBV4-1 and TRBJ2-7; 9 positions agree with TRBD2. The CDR3 contains 15 residues. Germline CDR1 is MGHRA and CDR2 is YSYEKL. The V gene end was trimmed by 7 bases and the J gene end by 2 bases; junction bases not matched to a gene: 9. The CDR3 protein is CASKGVAGAAYEQYF. The CDR3 region has the DNA TGCGCCAGCAAAGGGGTAGCGGGAGCCGCCTACGAGCAGTACTTC.

This clonotype showed up just once. The V gene is TRBV12-3 or TRBV12-4, the J gene TRBJ2-7, with 9 bases fitting TRBD2. The CDR3 totals 14 residues. V gave up 7 bases and J gave up 0 bases; unmatched junction bases: 4. CDR3 sequence: CASTLSGSSYEQYF. The CDR3 coding sequence is TGTGCCAGCACCCTTAGCGGGAGCTCCTACGAGCAGTACTTC.

This clonotype was seen at least ten times. The chain recombines TRBV28 with TRBJ1-1; D unclear. The CDR3 has 14 amino acids. Looked up from germline, CDR1 is MDHEN and CDR2 is SYDVKM. V was clipped by 4 bases and J by 3 bases, with 12 bases between them. This CDR3 reads CASSSEVGYTEAFF. Written as DNA, the CDR3 is TGTGCCAGCAGTTCAGAGGTTGGGTACACTGAAGCTTTCTTT.

The CDR3 loop is CSGFSGVGQPQHF. The CDR3 nucleotides are TGCAGTGGATTTTCCGGTGTCGGTCAGCCCCAGCATTTT. V usage is TRBV20-1 and J usage is TRBJ1-5, with unresolved D. Between the trimmed V and J ends, which lost 7 bases and 6 bases, there was a span of 16 bases. Germline V gene lookup returns CDR1 DFQATT and CDR2 SNEGSKA (reference sequence). This CDR3 comprises 13 residues.

This clonotype was counted at least ten times. V usage is TRBV29-1 and J usage is TRBJ1-1; no clear D. Between the trimmed V and J ends, which lost 3 bases and 8 bases, there was a span of 10 bases. The CDR3 length is 11 residues. Germline assignment: CDR1 SQVTM and CDR2 ANQGSEA. CDR3 in amino acids: CSVDPQREAFF. The DNA of the CDR3 is TGCAGCGTTGATCCCCAAAGGGAAGCTTTCTTT.

There are many counts of this clonotype. The chain couples TRBV28 to TRBJ1-5, with a weak D call TRBD1 (6 bases). The CDR3 has 15 residues. Germline CDR1 MDHEN, CDR2 SYDVKM. The germline V and J ends were trimmed by 3 bases and 5 bases, with 14 bases remaining between them. The CDR3 reads CASSFDHRADQPQHF. CDR3 nucleotide sequence: TGTGCCAGCAGTTTTGATCACAGGGCCGATCAGCCCCAGCATTTT.

The chain is built from TRBV5-1 and TRBJ2-1; TRBD2 might be the D (5 bases). Between the trimmed V and J ends, which lost 3 bases and 12 bases, there was a span of 13 bases. Germline loops: CDR1 SGHRS, CDR2 YFSETQ. The CDR3 has 12 residues. CDR3 sequence (DNA): TGCGCCAGCAGCTCTTACGGGGATATGCAGTTCTTC. Residues: CASSSYGDMQFF.

This clonotype was seen at least ten times. The chain joins TRBV29-1 to TRBJ2-2; D may be TRBD2 (6 bases). There are 14 residues in the CDR3. V lost 5 bases, J lost 5 bases, and 15 bases lay in between. Germline V gene sequence: CDR1 SQVTM, CDR2 ANQGSEA. In nucleotides, the CDR3 is TGCAGCGTTAAAGGCGGGAAGGGTACCGGGGAGCTGTTTTTT. Its translation is CSVKGGKGTGELFF.

This chain links TRBV18 with TRBJ1-5; the match to TRBD1 covers 11 bases. V lost 3 bases to trimming and J lost 7 bases; unmatched junction nucleotides: 8. CDR1 is KGHSH, CDR2 LQKENI, per germline. The CDR3 contains 16 residues. CDR3 region: CASSPFGQGARQPQHF. For the CDR3, the DNA is TGTGCCAGCTCACCCTTCGGACAGGGGGCGCGGCAGCCCCAGCATTTT.

CDR3 sequence: CASSLQPGLAPYNEQFF. CDR3 DNA sequence: TGTGCCAGCAGCCTCCAACCGGGACTAGCCCCCTACAATGAGCAGTTCTTC. The chain has TRBV7-3 and TRBJ2-1; 9 bases fit TRBD2. This CDR3 comprises 17 residues. V was pared by 5 bases and J by 2 bases, with 10 bases of the junction left unmatched. Per the germline V gene, CDR1 is SGHTA and CDR2 is FQGTGA.

The table lists this clonotype with many counts. The genes are TRBV2 and TRBJ2-1, with 8 bases that match TRBD1. V was pared by 5 bases and J by 1 base, with 4 bases of the junction left unmatched. CDR1 is SNHLY, CDR2 FYNNEI, per germline. CDR3 length equals 15 residues. CDR3: CASSWDRRSYNEQFF. For the CDR3, the DNA is TGTGCCAGCAGTTGGGACAGGAGATCCTACAATGAGCAGTTCTTC.

The chain recombines TRBV10-3 with TRBJ1-2; 7 bases match TRBD1. The germline gives CDR1 ENHRY, CDR2 SYGVKD. The V and J ends lost 2 bases and 7 bases, in that order; junction bases with no gene match: 10. The length of the CDR3 is 15 residues. The CDR3 sequence: CAISEGSGQQGGYTF. The CDR3 DNA is TGTGCCATCAGTGAGGGCTCGGGACAGCAAGGTGGCTACACCTTC.

This clonotype came up a few times. The rearrangement uses TRBV10-1 and TRBJ1-2; 7 positions agree with TRBD1. J gave up 3 bases and V 4 bases, and 5 bases lay outside the gene matches. CDR1 WNHNN and CDR2 SYGVQD come from the germline V gene (reference sequence). The CDR3 is 14 residues long. DNA of the CDR3: TGCGCCAGCAGTGGTCCTGGGACAGACTATGGCTACACCTTC. Encoded protein: CASSGPGTDYGYTF.

This clonotype has a handful of counts. CDR3 sequence: CASSMGTGFSYEQYF. CDR3 bases: TGTGCCAGTAGTATGGGGACAGGGTTCTCCTACGAGCAGTACTTC. The V and J genes are TRBV19 and TRBJ2-7, with TRBD1 identical over 9 bases. This CDR3 contains 15 residues. After removal of 3 bases from V and 0 bases from J, the junction contained 3 bases not matched to a gene. Germline-derived CDR1 and CDR2 are LNHDA and SQIVND (reference sequence).

The table lists this clonotype with a few counts. The chain recombines TRBV6-1 with TRBJ2-7, with 8 bases matching TRBD2. V was clipped by 7 bases and J by 12 bases; unmatched bases: 11. The CDR3 has 12 residues. Germline CDR1 reads MNHNS; CDR2 reads SASEGT. The CDR3 reads CASTTGGAVRYF. In nucleotides, the CDR3 is TGTGCCAGCACCACGGGGGGGGCGGTGCGGTACTTC.

This chain links TRBV7-9 with TRBJ1-2; TRBD1 aligns across 7 bases. Trimming cost V 5 bases and J 4 bases; bases outside gene matches: 10. Looked up from germline, CDR1 is SEHNR and CDR2 is FQNEAQ (reference sequence). CDR3 length: 15 amino acids. DNA for the CDR3: TGTGCCAGCAGCCCCTGGGACAGTACTCTCTATGGCTACACCTTC. It codes for CASSPWDSTLYGYTF.

This clonotype was seen repeatedly, ten times or more. The V and J genes are TRBV6-6 and TRBJ2-7; possible D gene TRBD2, 5 bases. This CDR3 has 15 amino acids. From germline, CDR1 is MNHNY and CDR2 SVGAGI (reference sequence). The ends were cut back, 0 bases at V and 3 bases at J, with 12 bases in the middle. This CDR3 is CASSYSIYGSYEQYF. For the CDR3, the DNA is TGTGCCAGCAGTTACTCGATTTATGGGAGCTACGAGCAGTACTTC.

This clonotype was observed at least ten times. The chain combines TRBV7-9 with TRBJ2-7, with D maybe TRBD1 (5 bases). The V and J ends lost 1 base and 3 bases respectively, with 13 bases between them. This CDR3 has 15 amino acids. Germline loops: CDR1 SEHNR, CDR2 FQNEAQ (reference sequence). The CDR3 DNA is TGTGCCAGCAGCTTAGACTCTGCAGGGATCTACGAGCAGTACTTC. Translated: CASSLDSAGIYEQYF. Based on the CDR3 plus reference TRBV7-9 and TRBJ2-7, the full variable domain is DTGVSQNPRHKITKRGQNVTFRCDPISEHNRLYWYRQTLGQGPEFLTYFQNEAQLEKSRLLSDRFSAERPKGSFSTLEIQRTEQGDSAMYLCASSLDSAGIYEQYFGPGTRLTVT.

There are many counts of this clonotype. The chain has TRBV20-1 and TRBJ2-1; 10 bases fit TRBD2. V lost 1 base and J lost 6; bases outside the gene matches: 6. From germline, CDR1 is DFQATT and CDR2 SNEGSKA (reference sequence). The length of the CDR3 is 15 residues. The CDR3 sequence: CSARAVAGGPNEQFF. The CDR3 region has the DNA TGCAGTGCTAGAGCGGTAGCGGGAGGTCCCAATGAGCAGTTCTTC.

The chain carries TRBV20-1 and TRBJ2-1; the match to TRBD2 covers 7 bases. V lost 6 bases and J lost 4; bases outside the gene matches: 9. Germline V gives CDR1 DFQATT, CDR2 SNEGSKA (reference sequence). This CDR3 has 14 residues. The CDR3 reads CSADSSGLYNEQFF. The CDR3 region has the DNA TGCAGTGCCGACTCTAGCGGCCTATACAATGAGCAGTTCTTC.

As concerns this clonotype: A much larger clone lies one base from this, so it may be a read error. The rearrangement uses TRBV6-2 or TRBV6-3 and TRBJ1-1; 11 nucleotides align to TRBD1. V gave up 5 bases and J gave up 4 bases; unmatched junction bases: 6. The CDR3 spans 15 residues. Germline V CDR1 and CDR2: MNHEY, SVGEGT. CDR3: CASSGTGGSGTEAFF. Written as DNA, the CDR3 is TGTGCCAGCAGTGGGACAGGGGGTTCGGGCACTGAAGCTTTCTTT.